Given below is one T cell receptor (beta chain) in context. The antigen is unknown. This CDR3 spans 15 amino acids. V trimming: 3 bases; J trimming: 6 bases; junction bases outside the gene matches: 3. Germline CDR1 is PRHDT and CDR2 is FYEKMQ (reference sequence). Sorting separated CD4+ and CD8+ T cells out of PBMCs. The data originate from a study of CD8+ T cells in alopecia areata. Study observations and caveats: Normal scalp showed lower clonality than lesional scalp, especially alopecia totalis/universalis.

RNA extraction and reverse transcription yielded cDNA as sequencing template. Assay: immunoSEQ multiplex PCR; the TCRdb copy retains only in-frame clones and omits some. The data hold some 180,000 clones, with just over 55% observed a single time. The sequenced material came from CD8+ T cells sorted from blood. The clonotype was recovered from a human donor in good health. This rearrangement joins TRBV13 to TRBJ2-1, with TRBD2 matching over 12 bases. The CDR3 loop reads CASSFGTSGFNEQFF. DNA of the CDR3: TGTGCCAGCAGCTTTGGGACTAGCGGGTTCAATGAGCAGTTCTTC.